The clone carrying this T cell receptor beta chain was picked up a small number of times. These data originate in a study of blood T cells in healthy people across ages. The V and J ends lost 7 bases and 2 bases respectively, with 10 bases between them. CDR3 length: 12 residues. Germline CDR1 reads SQVTM; CDR2 reads ANQGSEA. With a J-beta primer mix and a sample-barcoded 5' primer, a second PCR ran about 6 to 11 cycles. TCRdb reprocessed the 5' RACE reads with MiXCR, giving one entry per CDR3 protein. The sample includes about 970,000 distinct CDR3 sequences, about 53% of them seen just once. The clonotype was recovered from a woman aged 55 to 70 in good health. The sequenced sample was blood. V gene TRBV29-1 combines with J gene TRBJ2-3, with a weak D call TRBD2 (6 bases). The CDR3 loop reads CSAVADTDTQYF. The DNA for the CDR3 is TGCAGCGCTGTAGCGGACACAGATACGCAGTATTTT.